Presented here are 32 T cell receptor beta chains from one specimen sequenced in a study of T-cell reconstitution after alpha-beta-depleted transplantation in children. Findings and caveats of the study: One year after transplant, T-cell counts and diversity came mostly from newly produced T cells.

Antigens of these TCRs are unknown. The TCRbeta library was prepared with unique molecular identifiers. TCRdb called the PCR reads again in MiXCR, with one record for every CDR3 protein. The sample comprises about 300,000 distinct CDR3 sequences, about 7.3% of which are singletons, and approximately 9.1% rests with the top ten. Here the sequenced sample was peripheral blood, taken 360 days after TCRalphabeta/CD19-depleted stem cell transplant. Receptors were obtained from a female patient younger than 10 who had a stem cell transplant for Fanconi anemia, so the T cells may come from the graft donor.

V is TRBV7-8 and J is TRBJ2-5; 16 bases fit TRBD2. The V and J ends lost 5 bases and 5 bases, in that order; junction bases with no gene match: 20. The CDR3 extends over 21 amino acids. CDR1 is SGHVS and CDR2 is FQNEAQ in the germline V gene. The CDR3 reads CASSVRPGLAGGEFGFETQYF. Written as DNA, the CDR3 is TGTGCCAGCAGCGTCCGGCCGGGACTAGCGGGAGGGGAGTTCGGATTTGAGACCCAGTACTTC.

The chain combines TRBV11-2 with TRBJ1-1, with D uncertain. Trimming pared 0 bases from V and 1 base from J, leaving 6 bases between. Germline CDR1 SGHAT, CDR2 FQNNGV. The CDR3 consists of 14 residues. The CDR3 spells CASSLEVWNTEAFF. The CDR3 coding sequence is TGTGCCAGCAGCTTAGAGGTATGGAACACTGAAGCTTTCTTT. Using reference TRBV11-2 and TRBJ1-1 for the parts outside the CDR3, the full variable domain is EAGVAQSPRYKIIEKRQSVAFWCNPISGHATLYWYQQILGQGPKLLIQFQNNGVVDDSQLPKDRFSAERLKGVDSTLKIQPAKLEDSAVYLCASSLEVWNTEAFFGQGTRLTVV.

As regards this clonotype: Possible read error: a much larger clone is one base away. Likely a read error: the CDR3 ends without its conserved phenylalanine or tryptophan. The chain joins TRBV7-8 to TRBJ1-6, with 7 bases lining up with TRBD1. The CDR3 contains 14 residues. Germline CDR1 is SGHVS and CDR2 is FQNEAQ. Trimming removed 5 bases from V and 7 bases from J; junction bases left unmatched: 5. This CDR3 reads CASSIQGTNSPLHY. The CDR3 nucleotides read TGTGCCAGCAGCATACAGGGGACGAATTCACCCCTCCACTAT.

About this clonotype: Being one base from a much bigger clone, this may be a read error. This chain uses TRBV5-1 with TRBJ2-3, with 10 bases identical to TRBD2. The length of the CDR3 is 16 residues. The germline CDR1 and CDR2 sequences are SGHRS and YFSETQ. CDR3 nucleotide sequence: TGCGCCAGCAGCTGGATCAGCGGGAGGGCTGCAGATGCGCAGTATTTT. Protein: CASSWISGRAADAQYF. Variable domain in full (rest from reference TRBV5-1 and TRBJ2-3): KAGVTQTPRYLIKTRGQQVTLSCSPISGHRSVSWYQQTPGQGLQFLFEYFSETQRNKGNFPGRFSGRQFSNSRSEMNVSTLELGDSALYLCASSWISGRAADAQYFGPGTRLTVL.

CDR3 in DNA: TGTGCCAGCAGCCGGCGGACCTACGAGCAGTACGTC. Its translation is CASSRRTYEQYV. V gene TRBV7-8 combines with J gene TRBJ2-7; D remains ambiguous. The CDR3 extends over 12 amino acids. Germline CDR1 reads SGHVS; CDR2 reads FQNEAQ. V was trimmed by 5 bases and J by 2 bases, leaving 7 bases between them.

This clonotype was found many times. The J gene is TRBJ1-1, the V gene TRBV5-1, with a tentative D call TRBD1 (5 bases). CDR3 length: 16 residues. Trimming shortened V by 0 bases and J by 1 base, and 13 bases separated the two germline ends. Per the germline V gene, CDR1 is SGHRS and CDR2 is YFSETQ. DNA of the CDR3: TGCGCCAGCAGCTTGGTATTGCAGGGCGAGAACACTGAAGCTTTCTTT. It translates to CASSLVLQGENTEAFF.

There are many counts of this clonotype. The CDR3 protein is CASSSLTNTEAFF. In DNA form, the CDR3 reads TGCGCCAGCAGCTCCCTTACGAACACTGAAGCTTTCTTT. The chain is built from TRBV5-1 and TRBJ1-1; D unresolved. This CDR3 is 13 amino acids long. The ends were cut back, 3 bases at V and 1 base at J, with 7 bases in the middle. The germline V gene has CDR1 SGHRS and CDR2 YFSETQ.

Many counts were recorded for this clonotype. The CDR3 protein is CASSLAEKLFF. The CDR3 DNA is TGTGCCAGCAGTTTAGCGGAGAAGCTGTTTTTT. The chain has TRBV12-3 or TRBV12-4 and TRBJ2-2; no clear D. Trimming shortened V by 0 bases and J by 12 bases, and 5 bases separated the two germline ends. This CDR3 has 11 residues.

The chain carries TRBV7-9 and TRBJ2-4; a weak D match, TRBD1 (5 bases). V lost 5 bases, J lost 9 bases, and 14 bases lay in between. Germline values: CDR1 SEHNR, CDR2 FQNEAQ (reference sequence). The CDR3 extends over 13 amino acids. The CDR3 sequence is CASSIRVLGIQYF. The CDR3 DNA reads as TGTGCCAGCAGCATCAGGGTTTTAGGCATTCAGTACTTC.

The sample holds many counts of this clonotype. The gene calls are TRBV4-2 and TRBJ2-3; D assignment may be TRBD1 or TRBD2 (6 bases each). The CDR3 sequence is 16 residues long. The V end lost 4 bases, the J end lost 2 bases, and 16 bases lay between the germline ends. CDR1 LGHNA and CDR2 YNFKEQ come from the germline V gene. As DNA, the CDR3 is TGTGCCAGCAGCCTCCTGTGGCGGGACAACACAGATACGCAGTATTTT. Its protein product is CASSLLWRDNTDTQYF.

This clonotype came up many times. CDR3 coding DNA: TGTGCCAGCAGCCAAGTCGAACTAGCGGCCAACAATGAGCAGTTCTTC. This encodes CASSQVELAANNEQFF. This chain links TRBV3-1 with TRBJ2-1; TRBD2 agrees at 8 bases. V lost 1 base and J lost 5; bases outside the gene matches: 7. The CDR3 spans 16 residues. Germline V gene lookup returns CDR1 LGHDT and CDR2 YNNKEL (reference sequence).

This chain uses TRBV20-1 with TRBJ2-5; unclear D gene. Germline V CDR1 and CDR2: DFQATT, SNEGSKA (reference sequence). Trimming stripped 7 bases from V and 4 bases from J, with 16 bases between. The CDR3 spans 13 residues. The CDR3 loop reads CSGPPDLGETQYF. The CDR3 bases are TGCAGTGGGCCGCCAGATTTGGGAGAGACCCAGTACTTC.

The table lists this clonotype with a few counts. The chain has TRBV2 and TRBJ2-1; 7 bases line up with TRBD2. There are 15 residues in the CDR3. Germline V gene lookup returns CDR1 SNHLY and CDR2 FYNNEI. Losses at the gene ends were 6 bases for V and 6 bases for J; bases not matched to a gene: 11. CDR3: CASRDSGLRGNEQFF. The CDR3 DNA reads TGTGCCAGCAGGGACTCGGGACTAAGGGGCAATGAGCAGTTCTTC.

This clonotype has a count of ten or more. The V call is TRBV12-3 or TRBV12-4, the J call TRBJ2-3, with D perhaps TRBD1 or TRBD2 (5 bases each). The ends were cut back, 6 bases at V and 0 bases at J, with 10 bases in the middle. The CDR3 is 14 residues long. The CDR3 region is CASRRDPSTDTQYF. The CDR3 nucleotides read TGTGCCAGCAGGAGGGACCCTAGCACAGATACGCAGTATTTT.

This clonotype was recorded a few times. The chain recombines TRBV27 with TRBJ2-3; D is possibly TRBD2 (6 bases). V lost 5 bases and J lost 4, with 22 bases in between. CDR3 length equals 17 residues. Germline V gives CDR1 MNHEY, CDR2 SMNVEV (reference sequence). CDR3 residues: CASSNPQSGGGPDTQYF. In DNA form, the CDR3 reads TGTGCCAGCAGTAATCCCCAATCTGGTGGAGGGCCAGATACGCAGTATTTT.

This clonotype showed up just once. A much bigger clone sits one base away, suggesting this may be a read error. This rearrangement joins TRBV2 to TRBJ1-1, with D unresolved. Germline CDR1 reads SNHLY; CDR2 reads FYNNEI. The CDR3 runs 11 residues. This CDR3 reads CTSSSRQEAFF. The CDR3 bases are TGTACCAGCAGCTCTCGGCAGGAAGCTTTCTTT.

This clonotype has a count of ten or more. The gene calls are TRBV10-2 and TRBJ1-2; 8 nucleotides match TRBD1. V gave up 7 bases and J gave up 3 bases; unmatched junction bases: 4. Germline V gene data show CDR1 as WSHSY and CDR2 as SAAADI. CDR3 length: 13 residues. This CDR3 is CASTQDRDYGYTF. The CDR3 nucleotides are TGCGCCAGCACCCAGGACAGGGACTATGGCTACACCTTC.

The chain joins TRBV15 to TRBJ1-2; no firm D call. Between the trimmed V and J ends, which lost 2 bases and 2 bases, there was a span of 18 bases. This CDR3 contains 17 residues. Looked up from germline, CDR1 is LNHNV and CDR2 is YYDKDF (reference sequence). This chain's CDR3 is CATSRSPTAEPNYGYTF. The DNA for the CDR3 is TGTGCCACCAGCAGATCCCCCACAGCGGAACCCAACTATGGCTACACCTTC.

This clonotype was seen many times. The V gene is TRBV28, the J gene TRBJ2-2; TRBD1 is a possible D gene (6 bases). The germline V gene encodes CDR1 MDHEN and CDR2 SYDVKM. The CDR3 runs to 13 residues. Trimming removed 0 bases from V and 13 bases from J, with 12 bases in between. CDR3 residues: CASSLWPGEGLFF. DNA of the CDR3: TGTGCCAGCAGTTTATGGCCAGGGGAAGGGCTGTTTTTT.

This clonotype was seen a few times. V and J are TRBV2 and TRBJ2-7; D may be TRBD1 (6 bases). V was pared by 5 bases and J by 6 bases, with 20 bases between. Germline values: CDR1 SNHLY, CDR2 FYNNEI. The CDR3 covers 15 residues. The CDR3 bases are TGTGCCAGCAGTTTGGGGGCCTCGTTCCTAGGCGAGCAGTACGTC. Translating it yields CASSLGASFLGEQYV.

This clonotype was recorded a few times. The chain carries TRBV3-1 and TRBJ2-3; 7 bases map to TRBD2. The germline V gene encodes CDR1 LGHDT and CDR2 YNNKEL (reference sequence). This CDR3 region has 16 residues. Germline trimming cut 0 bases from V and 1 base from J; bases unmatched to any gene: 4. In DNA, the CDR3 is TGTGCCAGCAGCCAAGATAGGCTAGCGGGCACAGATACGCAGTATTTT. This encodes CASSQDRLAGTDTQYF.

This clonotype was detected ten times or more. The CDR3 coding sequence is TGTGCCAGCAGCTTTAGACAGACCTACGAGCAGTACTTC. Protein sequence: CASSFRQTYEQYF. The gene calls are TRBV7-9 and TRBJ2-7; possibly TRBD1 for D (5 bases). The V and J ends lost 3 bases and 2 bases respectively, with 8 bases between them. CDR3 size: 13 residues. CDR1 is SEHNR and CDR2 is FQNEAQ in the germline V gene (reference sequence).

This clonotype was counted many times. The chain has TRBV21-1 and TRBJ2-1; the table's D call, TRBD1, was not checked against the DNA. TRBV21-1 is a documented pseudogene. The CDR3 loop spans 22 amino acids. The CDR3 loop is CASSTRNETDTICGRAYNEQFF. DNA for the CDR3: TGTGCCAGCAGCACCCGAAACGAGACAGATACTATTTGCGGGAGGGCCTACAATGAGCAGTTCTTC.

The sample holds many counts of this clonotype. This chain connects TRBV20-1 to TRBJ2-7; a weak D match, TRBD1 (6 bases). CDR1 and CDR2 (germline): DFQATT, SNEGSKA (reference sequence). Trimming cost V 3 bases and J 5 bases, with 17 bases left between them. The CDR3 has 14 amino acids. The CDR3 loop is CSASLVTGDHEQYF. CDR3 sequence (DNA): TGCAGTGCTAGTCTCGTGACAGGCGACCACGAGCAGTACTTC.

This clonotype was counted at least ten times. This chain links TRBV5-1 with TRBJ1-6, with TRBD1 identical over 8 bases. V shed 4 bases, J shed 14 bases, and the junction held 8 bases outside the gene matches. The CDR3 sequence is 13 residues long. Germline V lookup: CDR1 SGHRS, CDR2 YFSETQ. The CDR3 region is CASSLDRGMALHF. CDR3 in DNA: TGCGCCAGCAGCCTCGACAGGGGAATGGCCCTCCACTTT. The full variable domain, rest sourced from reference TRBV5-1 and TRBJ1-6, is KAGVTQTPRYLIKTRGQQVTLSCSPISGHRSVSWYQQTPGQGLQFLFEYFSETQRNKGNFPGRFSGRQFSNSRSEMNVSTLELGDSALYLCASSLDRGMALHFGNGTRLTVT.

This clonotype was counted at least ten times. The gene calls are TRBV5-6 and TRBJ2-1; D possibly corresponds to TRBD1 (6 bases). This CDR3 spans 13 amino acids. Germline CDR1 is SGHDT and CDR2 is YYEEEE. Trimming stripped 4 bases from V and 12 bases from J, with 17 bases between. The chain's CDR3 is CASSLPDRLRQFF. CDR3 DNA: TGTGCCAGCAGCCTACCGGACAGACTCCGGCAGTTCTTC.

This clonotype was detected ten times or more. The chain couples TRBV2 to TRBJ2-1, with TRBD2 identical over 8 bases. Germline V gives CDR1 SNHLY, CDR2 FYNNEI. V trimming: 7 bases; J trimming: 3 bases; junction bases outside the gene matches: 11. The CDR3 loop spans 16 amino acids. The CDR3 nucleotides are TGTGCCAGCAATTCCTATAGCGGGGCGAACTACAATGAGCAGTTCTTC. Its protein product is CASNSYSGANYNEQFF.

The table lists this clonotype with many counts. The CDR3 loop reads CASSPEGREGIYEQYF. The CDR3 nucleotides read TGCGCCAGCAGCCCTGAGGGCAGGGAAGGGATCTACGAGCAGTACTTC. J is TRBJ2-7 and V is TRBV5-1; either TRBD1 or TRBD2 may supply D (5 bases each). The CDR3 has 16 amino acids. Germline CDR1 SGHRS, CDR2 YFSETQ. The V end lost 4 bases, the J end lost 3 bases, and 20 bases lay between the germline ends.

This clonotype was detected ten times or more. The J gene is TRBJ2-2, the V gene TRBV21-1; the table's D gene call, TRBD1, was not cross checked with the DNA. TRBV21-1 constitutes a pseudogene. The CDR3 runs to 15 residues. The CDR3 DNA follows: TGTGCCAGCAGCAAAGTCGGAACAGGGCCCGGGGAGCTGTTTTTT. Translated: CASSKVGTGPGELFF.

This clonotype showed up many times. V and J are TRBV29-1 and TRBJ1-5; perhaps TRBD1 as D (5 bases). The V end was cut by 5 bases, the J end by 6 bases, with 14 bases between. The CDR3 spans 13 residues. Germline CDR1 reads SQVTM; CDR2 reads ANQGSEA. The CDR3 DNA reads TGCAGCGTTTCTGCAGGGTCACGTCAGCCCCAGCATTTT. Translating gives CSVSAGSRQPQHF.

The chain couples TRBV7-9 to TRBJ1-3; D is unclear. The CDR3 is made up of 16 amino acids. The germline V and J ends were trimmed by 2 bases and 0 bases, with 11 bases remaining between them. The V gene's germline CDR1 is SEHNR and CDR2 FQNEAQ (reference sequence). CDR3 loop: CASSLNSVPSGNTIYF. The CDR3 bases are TGTGCCAGCAGCTTAAACAGCGTACCCTCTGGAAACACCATATATTTT.

The J gene is TRBJ2-1, the V gene TRBV5-5, with 8 bases matching TRBD2. In germline, CDR1 is SGHKS, CDR2 YYEKEE (reference sequence). Trimming took 1 base from V and 4 from J; bases not matched to a gene: 10. The CDR3 length is 17 residues. This chain's CDR3 is CASSLRSREGLYNEQFF. DNA for the CDR3: TGTGCCAGCAGCTTGAGGAGCCGGGAGGGCTTGTACAATGAGCAGTTCTTC.